Following are 26 T cell receptor beta chains from one sample sequenced in a study of T cells expressing NK-cell markers. Reanalyzing the 5' RACE reads, TCRdb keeps one entry per CDR3 protein, without DNA. Seen in this sample are roughly 390,000 distinct CDR3 sequences; the ten most common clones hold about 11%. The sample comprised blood T cells: a sorted CD56 or NKG2C T cell subset, CD4+ or CD8+ T cells, or bulk PBMC T cells (not recorded which). The receptors here all came from a woman between 50 and 59 years old in good health.

The chain's CDR3 is CASSQPGQINTGELFF. The J gene is TRBJ2-2, the V gene TRBV5-1; the TRBD1 assignment by TCRdb is unverifiable without DNA. The CDR3 has 16 amino acids. Germline V gene sequence: CDR1 SGHRS, CDR2 YFSETQ.

The chain is built from TRBV27 and TRBJ1-1. In germline, CDR1 is MNHEY, CDR2 SMNVEV (reference sequence). The CDR3 runs to 13 residues. This CDR3 is CASLAAMNTEAFF.

The chain couples TRBV20-1 to TRBJ1-2; TCRdb reports TRBD1, a call that lacks DNA to check it against. Germline CDR1 DFQATT, CDR2 SNEGSKA (reference sequence). This CDR3 comprises 13 residues. CDR3: CSARGGQGDGYTF.

The V and J genes are TRBV19 and TRBJ1-1; lacking DNA, the TRBD1 call made by TCRdb goes unchecked. CDR3 length: 14 amino acids. Germline values: CDR1 LNHDA, CDR2 SQIVND (reference sequence). The CDR3 is CASGYRVADTEAFF.

The V and J genes are TRBV4-1 and TRBJ2-7; the D call of TRBD1 rests on TCRdb alone, since no DNA is present to check it. This CDR3 region has 15 residues. Germline assignment: CDR1 MGHRA and CDR2 YSYEKL. CDR3 residues: CASSHPGGASYEQYF.

The chain joins TRBV29-1 to TRBJ1-1. CDR3 length equals 11 residues. Germline V gene sequence: CDR1 SQVTM, CDR2 ANQGSEA. The chain's CDR3 is CSLLRDTEAFF.

The CDR3 region is CASSPPHGGELFF. The chain recombines TRBV13 with TRBJ2-2; the TRBD1 assignment by TCRdb is unverifiable without DNA. The CDR3 covers 13 residues. Germline assignment: CDR1 PRHDT and CDR2 FYEKMQ (reference sequence).

This chain joins TRBV5-5 and TRBJ1-2; TCRdb picks TRBD1, but there is no DNA to check that call. Looked up from germline, CDR1 is SGHKS and CDR2 is YYEKEE (reference sequence). CDR3 length: 14 residues. The CDR3 sequence: CASSLAGTGHGYTF.

The chain carries TRBV10-3 and TRBJ2-2; TCRdb's D call, TRBD1, is unchecked because there is no DNA. The CDR3 loop spans 15 amino acids. Germline loops: CDR1 ENHRY, CDR2 SYGVKD. This CDR3 reads CAIRGTGANTGELFF.

This rearrangement joins TRBV5-1 to TRBJ2-5; the TCRdb call, TRBD2, lacks DNA for checking. The length of the CDR3 is 13 residues. From germline, CDR1 is SGHRS and CDR2 YFSETQ. This chain's CDR3 is CASRSTSSETQYF. Full variable domain (remainder filled in from reference TRBV5-1 and TRBJ2-5): KAGVTQTPRYLIKTRGQQVTLSCSPISGHRSVSWYQQTPGQGLQFLFEYFSETQRNKGNFPGRFSGRQFSNSRSEMNVSTLELGDSALYLCASRSTSSETQYFGPGTRLLVL.

The V and J genes are TRBV10-3 and TRBJ2-3; TCRdb selects TRBD1, and the lack of DNA leaves this call unchecked. Germline V gene data show CDR1 as ENHRY and CDR2 as SYGVKD. The CDR3 is 14 amino acids. The CDR3 sequence: CAISVTGAADTQYF.

CDR3: CASSLEGKNSPLHF. The chain uses TRBV13 and TRBJ1-6; with no DNA, the TCRdb D assignment of TRBD1 cannot be verified. The CDR3 is made up of 14 amino acids. Germline V CDR1 and CDR2: PRHDT, FYEKMQ (reference sequence).

The chain is built from TRBV6-4 and TRBJ2-6; TCRdb lists TRBD1, though no DNA is available to test this call. The CDR3 has 17 amino acids. Germline V gene lookup returns CDR1 MRHNA and CDR2 SNTAGT. CDR3 sequence reads: CASSPQGGGAGANVLTF.

The V and J genes are TRBV29-1 and TRBJ2-1; absent DNA, TCRdb's TRBD1 call cannot be checked. This CDR3 comprises 16 residues. Germline-derived CDR1 and CDR2 are SQVTM and ANQGSEA. The CDR3 reads CSVEAPQGSAYNEQFF.

The V call is TRBV3-1, the J call TRBJ2-4. The CDR3 sequence is 13 residues long. Per germline, CDR1 LGHDT and CDR2 YNNKEL (reference sequence). This CDR3 reads CASSQDAKNIQYF.

J is TRBJ2-7 and V is TRBV9; no DNA is available, so the TRBD1 call from TCRdb remains unchecked. CDR1 is SGDLS and CDR2 is YYNGEE in the germline V gene. This CDR3 is built from 15 residues. The CDR3 sequence is CASSGGGGQTYEQYF.

V usage is TRBV30 and J usage is TRBJ2-7; lacking DNA, the TRBD2 call made by TCRdb goes unchecked. CDR1 and CDR2 (germline): GTSNPN, SVGIG (reference sequence). The CDR3 is made up of 13 amino acids. The CDR3 loop is CAWASGLSYEQYF.

This chain joins TRBV12-3 or TRBV12-4 and TRBJ2-6; TCRdb's D call of TRBD1 is untestable without DNA. This CDR3 is built from 16 residues. CDR3 amino acids: CASSSGTGTGANVLTF.

The V gene is TRBV12-5, the J gene TRBJ2-7. Germline V gene data show CDR1 as LGHNT and CDR2 as FRNRAP. This CDR3 has 12 residues. The chain's CDR3 is CASGFPHYEQYF.

This rearrangement joins TRBV20-1 to TRBJ2-3; TCRdb returns TRBD2, unconfirmable since there is no DNA. CDR1 and CDR2 from the germline V gene are DFQATT and SNEGSKA (reference sequence). This CDR3 is 17 amino acids long. The CDR3 reads CSARAPFVSGSADTQYF.

This chain connects TRBV7-7 to TRBJ2-5; TCRdb's D gene call, TRBD1, goes unchecked for lack of DNA. Germline loops: CDR1 SSHAT, CDR2 FNYEAQ (reference sequence). CDR3 size: 14 residues. CDR3 region: CASSATGRSETQYF. Complete variable domain (other parts from reference TRBV7-7 and TRBJ2-5): GAGVSQSPRYKVTKRGQDVTLRCDPISSHATLYWYQQALGQGPEFLTYFNYEAQPDKSGLPSDRFSAERPEGSISTLTIQRTEQRDSAMYRCASSATGRSETQYFGPGTRLLVL.

The V gene is TRBV20-1, the J gene TRBJ1-4. CDR1 and CDR2 (germline): DFQATT, SNEGSKA (reference sequence). This CDR3 is 13 amino acids long. The CDR3: CSASRQVAEKLFF.

V and J are TRBV10-2 and TRBJ2-2; the TCRdb D gene call, TRBD1, has no DNA to confirm it. From germline, CDR1 is WSHSY and CDR2 SAAADI. The CDR3 covers 16 residues. The CDR3 sequence: CASSFGQGANTGELFF.

V and J are TRBV7-9 and TRBJ2-1; TCRdb selects TRBD1, and the lack of DNA leaves this call unchecked. CDR3 length: 15 residues. Germline-derived CDR1 and CDR2 are SEHNR and FQNEAQ (reference sequence). The CDR3 loop is CASSLVAGPFNEQFF.

The chain recombines TRBV4-1 with TRBJ2-2. Looked up from germline, CDR1 is MGHRA and CDR2 is YSYEKL. This CDR3 has 15 amino acids. CDR3 protein: CASSQEPRNTGELFF.

The gene calls are TRBV12-3 or TRBV12-4 and TRBJ2-5; there is no DNA to check the TCRdb D call of TRBD2. There are 16 residues in the CDR3. This chain's CDR3 is CASSLARRASQETQYF.